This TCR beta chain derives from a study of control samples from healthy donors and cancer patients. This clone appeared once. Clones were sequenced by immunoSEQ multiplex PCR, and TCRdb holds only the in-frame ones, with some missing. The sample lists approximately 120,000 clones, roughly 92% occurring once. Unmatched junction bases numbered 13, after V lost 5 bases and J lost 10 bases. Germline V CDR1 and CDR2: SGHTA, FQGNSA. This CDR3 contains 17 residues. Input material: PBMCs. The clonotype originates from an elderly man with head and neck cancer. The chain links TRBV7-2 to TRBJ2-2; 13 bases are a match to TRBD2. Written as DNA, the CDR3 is TGTGCCAGCAGCGCCGGACTAGCGGGGGCCCCTGGGGAGGAGCTGTTTTTT. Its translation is CASSAGLAGAPGEELFF. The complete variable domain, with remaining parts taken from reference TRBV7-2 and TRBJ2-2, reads GAGVSQSPSNKVTEKGKDVELRCDPISGHTALYWYRQSLGQGLEFLIYFQGNSAPDKSGLPSDRFSAERTGGSVSTLTIQRTQQEDSAVYLCASSAGLAGAPGEELFFGEGSRLTVL.